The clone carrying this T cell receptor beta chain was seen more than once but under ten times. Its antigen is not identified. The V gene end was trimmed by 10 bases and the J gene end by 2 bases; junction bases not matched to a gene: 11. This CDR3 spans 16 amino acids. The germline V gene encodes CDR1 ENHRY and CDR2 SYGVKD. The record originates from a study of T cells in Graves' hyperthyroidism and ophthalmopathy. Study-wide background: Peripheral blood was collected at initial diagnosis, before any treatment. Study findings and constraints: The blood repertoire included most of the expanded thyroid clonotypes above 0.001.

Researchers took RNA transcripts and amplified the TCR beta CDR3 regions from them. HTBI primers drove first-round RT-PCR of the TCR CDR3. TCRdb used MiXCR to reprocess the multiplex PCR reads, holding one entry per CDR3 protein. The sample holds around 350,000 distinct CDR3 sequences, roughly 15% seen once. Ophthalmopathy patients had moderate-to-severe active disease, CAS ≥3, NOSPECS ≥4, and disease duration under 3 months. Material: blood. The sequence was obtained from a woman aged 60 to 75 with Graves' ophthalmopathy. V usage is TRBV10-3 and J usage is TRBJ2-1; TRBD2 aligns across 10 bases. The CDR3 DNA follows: TGTGCCACCTTACCTCGGACTAGCGGAGCCTACAATGAGCAGTTCTTC. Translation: CATLPRTSGAYNEQFF.